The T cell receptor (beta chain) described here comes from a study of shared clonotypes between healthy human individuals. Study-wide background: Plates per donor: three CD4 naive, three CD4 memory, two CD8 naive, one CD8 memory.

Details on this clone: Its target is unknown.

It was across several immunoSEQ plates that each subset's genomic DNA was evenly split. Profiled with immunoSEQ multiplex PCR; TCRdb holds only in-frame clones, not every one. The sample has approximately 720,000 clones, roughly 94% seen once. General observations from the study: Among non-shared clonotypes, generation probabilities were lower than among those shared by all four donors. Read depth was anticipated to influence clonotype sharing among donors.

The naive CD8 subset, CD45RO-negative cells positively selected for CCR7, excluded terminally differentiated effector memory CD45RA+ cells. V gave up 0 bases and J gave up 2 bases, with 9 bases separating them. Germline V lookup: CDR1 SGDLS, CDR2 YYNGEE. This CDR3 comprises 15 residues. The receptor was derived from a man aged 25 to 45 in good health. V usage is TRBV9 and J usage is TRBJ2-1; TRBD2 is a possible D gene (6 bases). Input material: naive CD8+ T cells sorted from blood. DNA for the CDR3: TGTGCCAGCAGCGTAGACGGGGGAACCTACAATGAGCAGTTCTTC. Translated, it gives CASSVDGGTYNEQFF.